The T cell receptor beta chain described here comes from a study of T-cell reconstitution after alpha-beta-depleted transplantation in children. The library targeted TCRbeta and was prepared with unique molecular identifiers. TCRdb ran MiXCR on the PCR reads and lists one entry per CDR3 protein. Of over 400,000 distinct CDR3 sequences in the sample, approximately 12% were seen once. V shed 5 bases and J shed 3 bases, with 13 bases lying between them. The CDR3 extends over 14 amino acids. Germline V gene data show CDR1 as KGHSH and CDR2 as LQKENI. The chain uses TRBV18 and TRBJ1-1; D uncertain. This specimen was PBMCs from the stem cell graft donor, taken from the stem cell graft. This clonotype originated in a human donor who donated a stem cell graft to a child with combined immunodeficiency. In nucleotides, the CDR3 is TGTGCCAGCTCAGCCAGCTCGACGGACACTGAAGCTTTCTTT. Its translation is CASSASSTDTEAFF.